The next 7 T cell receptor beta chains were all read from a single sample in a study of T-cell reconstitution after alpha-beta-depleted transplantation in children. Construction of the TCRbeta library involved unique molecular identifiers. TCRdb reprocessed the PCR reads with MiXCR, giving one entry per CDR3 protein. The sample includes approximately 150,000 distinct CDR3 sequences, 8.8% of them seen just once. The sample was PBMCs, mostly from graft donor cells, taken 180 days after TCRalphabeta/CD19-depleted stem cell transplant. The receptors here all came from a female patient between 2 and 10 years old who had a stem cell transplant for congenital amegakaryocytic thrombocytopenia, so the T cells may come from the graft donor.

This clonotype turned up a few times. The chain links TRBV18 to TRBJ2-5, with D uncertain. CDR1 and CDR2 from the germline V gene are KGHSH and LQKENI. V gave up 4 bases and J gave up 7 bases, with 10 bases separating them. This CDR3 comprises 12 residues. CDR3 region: CASSQEEGTQYF. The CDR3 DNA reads TGTGCCAGCTCACAGGAAGAAGGGACCCAGTACTTC.

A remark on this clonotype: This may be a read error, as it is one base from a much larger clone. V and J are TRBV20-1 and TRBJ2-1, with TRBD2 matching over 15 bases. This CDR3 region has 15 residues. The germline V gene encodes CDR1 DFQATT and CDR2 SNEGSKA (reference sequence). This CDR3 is CSGTSGRAPYNERFF. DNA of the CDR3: TGCAGTGGGACTAGCGGGAGGGCCCCCTACAATGAGCGGTTCTTC.

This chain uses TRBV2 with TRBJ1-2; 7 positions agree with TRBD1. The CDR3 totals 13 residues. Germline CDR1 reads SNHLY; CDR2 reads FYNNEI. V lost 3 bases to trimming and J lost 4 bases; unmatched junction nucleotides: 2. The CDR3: CASSEGTVYGYTF. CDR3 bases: TGTGCCAGCAGTGAGGGGACAGTCTATGGCTACACCTTC.

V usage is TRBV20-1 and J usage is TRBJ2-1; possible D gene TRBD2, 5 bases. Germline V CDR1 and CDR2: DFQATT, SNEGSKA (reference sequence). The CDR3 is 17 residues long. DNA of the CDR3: TGCTGTACCAAACTAGTTGGAGGCAAGCTCTCAAGCCGGGTGCAGTTCTTC. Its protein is CCTKLVGGKLSSRVQFF.

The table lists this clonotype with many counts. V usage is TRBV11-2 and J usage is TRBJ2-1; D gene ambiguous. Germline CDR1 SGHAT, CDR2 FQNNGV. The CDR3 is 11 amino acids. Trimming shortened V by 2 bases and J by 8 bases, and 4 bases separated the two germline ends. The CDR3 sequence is CASSLIYEQFF. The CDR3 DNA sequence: TGTGCCAGCAGCTTAATCTATGAGCAGTTCTTC.

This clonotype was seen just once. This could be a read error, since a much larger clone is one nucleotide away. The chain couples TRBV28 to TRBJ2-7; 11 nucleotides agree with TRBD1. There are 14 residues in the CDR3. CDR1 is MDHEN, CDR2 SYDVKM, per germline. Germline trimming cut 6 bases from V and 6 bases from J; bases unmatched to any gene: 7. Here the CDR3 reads CASRSVDRGPEQYF. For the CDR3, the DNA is TGTGCCAGCAGATCCGTGGACAGGGGGCCCGAGCAGTACTTC. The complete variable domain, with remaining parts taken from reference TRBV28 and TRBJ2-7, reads DVKVTQSSRYLVKRTGEKVFLECVQDMDHENMFWYRQDPGLGLRLIYFSYDVKMKEKGDIPEGYSVSREKKERFSLILESASTNQTSMYLCASRSVDRGPEQYFGPGTRLTVT.

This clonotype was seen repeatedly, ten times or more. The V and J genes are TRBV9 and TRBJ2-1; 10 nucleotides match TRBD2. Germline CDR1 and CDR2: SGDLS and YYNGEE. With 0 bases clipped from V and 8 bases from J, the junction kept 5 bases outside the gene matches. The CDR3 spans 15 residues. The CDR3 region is CASSVGAGGPYEQFF. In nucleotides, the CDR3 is TGTGCCAGCAGCGTAGGAGCGGGAGGGCCCTATGAGCAGTTCTTC.